Presented here are 20 T cell receptor beta chains from one specimen sequenced in a study of shared clonotypes between healthy human individuals. Here immunoSEQ multiplex PCR was the method, and the copy in TCRdb shows in-frame clones only, minus some. In the table there are about 2 million clones, roughly 94% of which are singletons. Sequencing input: naive CD4+ T cells sorted from blood. The subset is: CD45RA+ positively selected. These TCRs come from a man younger than 35 in good health.

This rearrangement joins TRBV19 to TRBJ2-3; 14 positions agree with TRBD2. CDR1 is LNHDA and CDR2 is SQIVND in the germline V gene (reference sequence). CDR3 length: 17 amino acids. The junction had 4 bases not matched to a gene; V was cut back by 3 bases and J by 2 bases. CDR3 nucleotide sequence: TGTGCCAGTAGTATTCGACTAGCGGGGGGGGCCACAGATACGCAGTATTTT. Protein sequence: CASSIRLAGGATDTQYF.

V is TRBV6-5 and J is TRBJ1-2, with 7 bases that match TRBD1. Germline lookup yields CDR1 MNHEY and CDR2 SVGAGI. V trimming: 6 bases; J trimming: 6 bases; junction bases outside the gene matches: 13. The CDR3 length is 15 residues. The CDR3 DNA sequence: TGTGCCAGCAGGCGACAGGGATTGGGTATGGATGGCTACACCTTC. Amino acids: CASRRQGLGMDGYTF.

The rearrangement joins TRBV7-2 to TRBJ2-7, with TRBD2 matching over 7 bases. Germline loops: CDR1 SGHTA, CDR2 FQGNSA. This CDR3 region has 15 residues. With V trimmed by 3 bases and J by 1 base, 6 bases remained unmatched. CDR3 nucleotide sequence: TGTGCCAGCAGCTTTAGGGGCGGGAGTTCCTACGAGCAGTACTTC. Its translation: CASSFRGGSSYEQYF.

Of note for this clone: Mismatch with germline at one junction end may stem from a read error. The CDR3 spells CASREENRYLSF. CDR3 coding DNA: TGTGCCAGCAGGGAAGAAAACAGGTACCTTTCCTTC. The chain is built from TRBV2 and TRBJ2-7; possibly TRBD1 for D (5 bases). This CDR3 is 12 amino acids long. The V gene's germline CDR1 is SNHLY and CDR2 FYNNEI. Full variable domain (remainder filled in from reference TRBV2 and TRBJ2-7): EPEVTQTPSHQVTQMGQEVILRCVPISNHLYFYWYRQILGQKVEFLVSFYNNEISEKSEIFDDQFSVERPDGSNFTLKIRSTKLEDSAMYFCASREENRYLSFGPGTRLTVT.

The chain has TRBV6-1 and TRBJ1-5, with 10 nucleotides matching TRBD1. This CDR3 has 14 amino acids. CDR1 and CDR2 from the germline V gene are MNHNS and SASEGT. V lost 1 base and J lost 7; bases outside the gene matches: 1. CDR3 region: CASSEGTGGQPQHF. The CDR3 DNA is TGTGCCAGCAGTGAAGGGACAGGGGGACAGCCCCAGCATTTT.

The CDR3 loop is CASSSPGGGRNEQYF. The CDR3 DNA reads as TGTGCCAGCAGTTCGCCCGGAGGGGGCAGGAACGAGCAGTACTTC. This rearrangement joins TRBV28 to TRBJ2-7; perhaps TRBD1 as D (7 bases). Trimming cost V 4 bases and J 5 bases, with 18 bases left between them. Germline V gene sequence: CDR1 MDHEN, CDR2 SYDVKM. The CDR3 runs 15 residues.

V is TRBV18 and J is TRBJ1-2; 8 nucleotides line up with TRBD1. There are 15 residues in the CDR3. Germline-derived CDR1 and CDR2 are KGHSH and LQKENI. With 3 bases clipped from V and 3 bases from J, the junction kept 6 bases outside the gene matches. CDR3 sequence reads: CASSPTGVQDYGYTF. CDR3 coding DNA: TGTGCCAGCTCACCGACAGGGGTTCAGGACTATGGCTACACCTTC.

On this clone itself: Other nucleotide sequences in the sample specify the same CDR3. The chain employs TRBV6-5 and TRBJ2-7, with 7 bases matching TRBD2. Germline V gene sequence: CDR1 MNHEY, CDR2 SVGAGI. This CDR3 is 13 amino acids long. Trimming removed 7 bases from V and 0 bases from J; junction bases left unmatched: 3. CDR3 sequence reads: CASTREGSYEQYF. Written as DNA, the CDR3 is TGTGCCAGCACCAGGGAGGGCTCCTACGAGCAGTACTTC.

The chain carries TRBV29-1 and TRBJ2-1, with D unclear. The CDR3 is made up of 15 amino acids. Looked up from germline, CDR1 is SQVTM and CDR2 is ANQGSEA. V was pared by 5 bases and J by 0 bases, with 14 bases between. DNA of the CDR3: TGCAGCGTTTCTAAGGCCGGTAGCTCCTACAATGAGCAGTTCTTC. As protein: CSVSKAGSSYNEQFF.

The genes are TRBV23-1 and TRBJ1-2; a weak D match, TRBD1 (5 bases). TRBV23-1 belongs to the ORF category, with a function that is uncertain. The CDR3 loop spans 13 amino acids. The V end was cut by 3 bases, the J end by 7 bases, with 12 bases between. CDR3 coding DNA: TGCGCCAGCAGTCAGGGATTTAGGGGTGGCTACACCTTC. Encoded protein: CASSQGFRGGYTF.

The sample holds one count of this clone. The chain joins TRBV11-3 to TRBJ2-7; D is perhaps TRBD1 or TRBD2 (6 bases each). V was clipped by 5 bases and J by 7 bases, with 18 bases between them. The CDR3 has 14 residues. Per the germline V gene, CDR1 is SGHNT and CDR2 is YENEEA. The chain's CDR3 is CASSPFPGADEQYF. CDR3 DNA sequence: TGTGCCAGCAGCCCTTTCCCGGGGGCCGATGAGCAGTACTTC.

The chain couples TRBV28 to TRBJ2-3; D tentatively reads TRBD1 or TRBD2 (6 bases each). CDR1 and CDR2 (germline): MDHEN, SYDVKM. This CDR3 comprises 15 residues. V lost 3 bases to trimming and J lost 6 bases, with 16 bases between them. CDR3 sequence: CASSLGGSGSDTQYF. As DNA, the CDR3 is TGTGCCAGCAGTTTGGGGGGCTCGGGATCGGATACGCAGTATTTT.

This chain links TRBV30 with TRBJ1-1; D is perhaps TRBD1 (6 bases). V dropped 1 base and J dropped 1 base, with 13 bases sitting between them. This CDR3 spans 15 amino acids. CDR1 GTSNPN and CDR2 SVGIG come from the germline V gene (reference sequence). The CDR3 reads CAWSGGAGWNTEAFF. CDR3 coding DNA: TGTGCCTGGAGTGGGGGGGCAGGTTGGAACACTGAAGCTTTCTTT.

This chain joins TRBV6-6 and TRBJ2-7; 8 nucleotides align to TRBD1. The CDR3 length is 16 residues. Germline CDR1 reads MNHNY; CDR2 reads SVGAGI (reference sequence). The trim removed 0 bases at V and 2 bases at J, leaving 6 bases unmatched. The CDR3 DNA reads TGTGCCAGCAGTTACTCACCGGGACAGGAGACCTACGAGCAGTACTTC. This encodes CASSYSPGQETYEQYF.

V is TRBV11-2 and J is TRBJ2-3; 11 nucleotides line up with TRBD2. The germline gives CDR1 SGHAT, CDR2 FQNNGV. The CDR3 consists of 16 residues. Trimming took 5 bases from V and 0 from J; bases not matched to a gene: 4. The CDR3: CASSPGLAVSTDTQYF. In DNA, the CDR3 is TGTGCCAGCAGCCCGGGACTAGCGGTGAGCACAGATACGCAGTATTTT.

The chain is built from TRBV5-1 and TRBJ2-3; 9 bases agree with TRBD2. This CDR3 spans 16 amino acids. Per the germline V gene, CDR1 is SGHRS and CDR2 is YFSETQ. J gave up 3 bases and V 4 bases, and 9 bases lay outside the gene matches. CDR3 in amino acids: CASSVRGGAGTDTQYF. CDR3 nucleotides: TGCGCCAGCAGCGTGCGCGGGGGGGCCGGGACAGATACGCAGTATTTT.

This clone has just one count. The rearrangement uses TRBV28 and TRBJ1-1; D is uncertain. Trimming pared 5 bases from V and 1 base from J, leaving 8 bases between. CDR3 length equals 13 residues. CDR1 is MDHEN, CDR2 SYDVKM, per germline. The CDR3 is CASSVSTNTEAFF. The CDR3 DNA sequence: TGTGCCAGCAGTGTCAGCACGAACACTGAAGCTTTCTTT.

The rearrangement links TRBV29-1 to TRBJ1-1; no clear D. The V gene lost 8 bases and the J gene lost 5 bases, with 12 bases spanning the gap. This CDR3 is 11 amino acids long. The germline V gene has CDR1 SQVTM and CDR2 ANQGSEA. The CDR3 region has the DNA TGCAGCCCCCCAGAGGTGACTGAAGCTTTCTTT. It codes for CSPPEVTEAFF.

The chain recombines TRBV4-2 with TRBJ2-1, with TRBD1 matching 7 bases. Unmatched junction bases numbered 9, after V lost 4 bases and J lost 0 bases. Germline V CDR1 and CDR2: LGHNA, YNFKEQ. The CDR3 is 17 residues long. The CDR3 nucleotides read TGTGCCAGCAGCCCGACAGGGTCAGCGTCCTCCTACAATGAGCAGTTCTTC. Amino acids: CASSPTGSASSYNEQFF.

This chain connects TRBV7-9 to TRBJ2-5, with unresolved D. The CDR3 is 13 amino acids. Germline values: CDR1 SEHNR, CDR2 FQNEAQ (reference sequence). V was clipped by 5 bases and J by 5 bases, with 12 bases between them. Here the CDR3 reads CASSQAGYETQYF. As DNA, the CDR3 is TGTGCCAGCAGCCAGGCCGGGTACGAGACCCAGTACTTC. Together with reference TRBV7-9 and TRBJ2-5, the CDR3 gives the full variable domain: DTGVSQNPRHKITKRGQNVTFRCDPISEHNRLYWYRQTLGQGPEFLTYFQNEAQLEKSRLLSDRFSAERPKGSFSTLEIQRTEQGDSAMYLCASSQAGYETQYFGPGTRLLVL.